The present TCR beta chain was sequenced within a study of blood T cell repertoires in COVID-19. At the level of the study: The samples span acute and convalescent COVID-19 from the United States, Italy and Spain. Sample material is recorded as cDNA or gDNA derived from T cells, B-cell-depleted T cells, or PBMCs.

How the authors handled the data: Amplification of reference gene primers provided the estimated nucleated cell counts. Sequenced by immunoSEQ multiplex PCR; TCRdb stores in-frame clones only, minus some. The V and J calls and clone size were taken over from that table, and D and trimming were inferred from the DNA. The sample has roughly 120,000 clones; around 85% are singletons. Seattle patient enrollment occurred during active infection, with longitudinal follow-up thereafter. V was clipped by 4 bases and J by 10 bases, with 13 bases between them. Germline V CDR1 and CDR2: MGHDK, SYGVNS. The CDR3 has 13 residues.

Sequencing used peripheral blood. The chain couples TRBV25-1 to TRBJ1-4; TRBD1 might be the D (5 bases). The TCR was taken from a woman aged 80 or over with COVID-19, enrolled during active disease. The chain's CDR3 is CASSGAPRGKLFF. The CDR3 DNA reads as TGTGCCAGCAGTGGGGCCCCAAGGGGAAAACTGTTTTTT.